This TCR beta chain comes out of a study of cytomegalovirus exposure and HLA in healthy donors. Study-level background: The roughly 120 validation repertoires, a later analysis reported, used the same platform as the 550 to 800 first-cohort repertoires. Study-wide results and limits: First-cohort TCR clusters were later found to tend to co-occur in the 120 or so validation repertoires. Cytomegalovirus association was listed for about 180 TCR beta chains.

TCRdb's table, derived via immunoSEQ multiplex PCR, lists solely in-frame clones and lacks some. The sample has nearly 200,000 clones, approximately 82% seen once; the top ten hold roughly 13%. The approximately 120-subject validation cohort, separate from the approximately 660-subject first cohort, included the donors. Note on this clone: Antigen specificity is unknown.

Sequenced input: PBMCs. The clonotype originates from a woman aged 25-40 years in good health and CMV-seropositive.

CDR3 in DNA: TGCGCCAGCAGCCCGACGGGAAGCTCCTACGAGCAGTACTTC. It is translated as CASSPTGSSYEQYF. The chain combines TRBV4-1 with TRBJ2-7; weak D call: TRBD2 (5 bases). With 4 bases removed from V and 0 bases from J, the gap between germline ends came to 10 bases. There are 14 residues in the CDR3. The V gene's germline CDR1 is MGHRA and CDR2 YSYEKL.